A selection of T cell receptor beta chains follows, all from one sample in a study of spatial heterogeneity in lung cancer. MiXCR, applied by TCRdb to the 5' RACE reads, yields one record per CDR3 protein. The sample yields 6,000 to 9,500 distinct CDR3 sequences, roughly 5.4% seen once. Sequenced material: PBMCs, taken at surgery. The receptors were gathered from a male donor with early-stage non-small cell lung cancer. Each CDR3 is given with its conserved first and last residue. D genes are given only for firm matches. Some rows have no size entry. The others give once, few or many, or a class for an expanded clone.

TGTGCCAGCACCACTACGGGACAGGCTAATGAAAAACTGTTTTTT CASTTTGQANEKLFF TRBD1 TRBJ1-4 TRBV6-6 many
TGTGCCAGCACGGGACCGGACACCGGGGAGCTGTTTTTT CASTGPDTGELFF . TRBJ2-2 TRBV27 many
TGTGCCACCAGTGATGACAGAAACACAGATACGCAGTATTTT CATSDDRNTDTQYF . TRBJ2-3 TRBV24-1 many
TGTGCCAGCAGCCGTCGCGAGGGGGTGCCAAGTAAGTTCTTC CASSRREGVPSKFF . TRBJ2-1 TRBV5-6 many
TGTGCCAGCAATAGGTTCAACACCGGGGAGCTGTTTTTT CASNRFNTGELFF . TRBJ2-2 TRBV28 medium-sized
TGTGCCAGCGGTATTAGCGGTAGCACAGATACGCAGTATTTT CASGISGSTDTQYF . TRBJ2-3 TRBV11-2 many
TGTGCCAGCAGCCCACAGGGGTTGAGTCAGCCCCAGCATTTT CASSPQGLSQPQHF TRBD1 TRBJ1-5 TRBV7-9 many
TGCGCCAGCAGCTTGACATCTTCCTACAATGAGCAGTTCTTC CASSLTSSYNEQFF . TRBJ2-1 TRBV5-1 many
TGTGCCAGCAGGCCTTTAGGCCGTGGGTACTTCGACTATGGCTACACCTTC CASRPLGRGYFDYGYTF . TRBJ1-2 TRBV27 many
TGTGCCAGCAGCCAACAGGGATTGGGAACTGAAGCTTTCTTT CASSQQGLGTEAFF . TRBJ1-1 TRBV14 many
TGCGCCAGCAGGTCGGGGGGGTACAATGAGCAGTTCTTC CASRSGGYNEQFF TRBD2 TRBJ2-1 TRBV10-2 many
TGTGCCAGCAGCTGGGGCGGGACATACGCCGAGGGGATGAGTGAGCAGTTCTTC CASSWGGTYAEGMSEQFF . TRBJ2-1 TRBV3-1 many
TGTGCCAGCTCACTCGATTTCGACAGGGTACAGCCCCAGCATTTT CASSLDFDRVQPQHF TRBD1 TRBJ1-5 TRBV18 medium-sized
TGCAGCGTTGCCCAAGTAACGGTCTCTAATGAAAAACTGTTTTTT CSVAQVTVSNEKLFF . TRBJ1-4 TRBV29-1 many
TGCAGCGGACAGGGAAACTATGGCTACACCTTC CSGQGNYGYTF TRBD1 TRBJ1-2 TRBV29-1 .
TGTGCCAGCAGCCAATCTCCCTTTCAGGGGTCCTCTGGAAACACCATATATTTT CASSQSPFQGSSGNTIYF . TRBJ1-3 TRBV4-2 many
TGCAGTGCTAGTCAGGGGCAGAAAGCTTTCTTT CSASQGQKAFF . TRBJ1-1 TRBV20-1 many
TGTGCCAGCAATAAGCGGGAGGGCCCCGTCGAGCAGTACTTC CASNKREGPVEQYF TRBD2 TRBJ2-7 TRBV6-5 many
TGCGCCAGCACTCAAGCGGGGGGGCCTTCTGGGGCCAACGTCCTGACTTTC CASTQAGGPSGANVLTF TRBD2 TRBJ2-6 TRBV10-2 many
TGTGCCAGCAGTTTCGGCAGGGGGAACACTGAAGCTTTCTTT CASSFGRGNTEAFF . TRBJ1-1 TRBV12-3/TRBV12-4 many
TGCGCCAGCAGCCAAGCGACACTAGATACGCAGTATTTT CASSQATLDTQYF . TRBJ2-3 TRBV4-3 many
TGTGCCAGGAACCCCTGTAGCGGGAGTAAGGATGTCAATGAGCAGTTCTTC CARNPCSGSKDVNEQFF . TRBJ2-1 TRBV21-1 many
TGTGCCAGCAGTTCTACCGGGACACGGTCAAACATTCAGTACTTC CASSSTGTRSNIQYF . TRBJ2-4 TRBV6-5 many
TGCGCCAGCAGTGAGAGGGGACAAATGAGCACTGAAGCTTTCTTT CASSERGQMSTEAFF . TRBJ1-1 TRBV10-1 .
TGCAGCGTTGAACTCGGGACTAGCGGCTCCTACGAGCAGTACTTC CSVELGTSGSYEQYF TRBD2 TRBJ2-7 TRBV29-1 many
TGCAGCGTTGAAGATCCCGGATACGAGCAGTACTTC CSVEDPGYEQYF . TRBJ2-7 TRBV29-1 many
TGCGCCAGCAGTGACAGGGCCGGGGAGCTGTTTTTT CASSDRAGELFF . TRBJ2-2 TRBV10-2 .
TGTGCCAGCAGCTCAACAAGTACAGGGTGGGGACAGCCCCAGCATTTT CASSSTSTGWGQPQHF . TRBJ1-5 TRBV5-6 many
TGCAGCGCCCGGCTGGGAGATGGCTACACCTTC CSARLGDGYTF . TRBJ1-2 TRBV29-1 .
TGTGCCAGCACCGCTAGCGGGGGGCTCCTCGAGCAGTACTTC CASTASGGLLEQYF TRBD2 TRBJ2-7 TRBV6-2/TRBV6-3 many
TGTGCCAGCAGACCGGGGACTAGCGGGGGGGAAGAGACCCAGTACTTC CASRPGTSGGEETQYF TRBD2 TRBJ2-5 TRBV6-5 many
TGCGCCAGCAGCCAAGACGGCAGGGAAATTGAGCAGTACTTC CASSQDGREIEQYF . TRBJ2-7 TRBV4-1 many
TGTGCCAGCAGCTTGGGACAGCGCACAGATACGCAGTATTTT CASSLGQRTDTQYF . TRBJ2-3 TRBV5-8 .